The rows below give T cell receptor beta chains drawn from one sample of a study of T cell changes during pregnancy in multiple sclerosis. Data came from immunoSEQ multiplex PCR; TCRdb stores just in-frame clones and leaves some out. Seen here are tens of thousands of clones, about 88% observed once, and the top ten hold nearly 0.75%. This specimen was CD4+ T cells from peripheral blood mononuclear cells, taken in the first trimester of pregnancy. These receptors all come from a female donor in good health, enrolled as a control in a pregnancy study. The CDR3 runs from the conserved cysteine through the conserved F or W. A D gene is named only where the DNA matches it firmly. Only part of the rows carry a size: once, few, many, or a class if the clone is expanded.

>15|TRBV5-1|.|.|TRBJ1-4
TGCGCCAGCAGCTTGGACGTAGCAACTAATGAAAAACTGTTTTTT
CASSLDVATNEKLFF
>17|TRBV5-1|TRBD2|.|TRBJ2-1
TGCGCCAGCAGCTTGGCCCGCGGGCTAGCGGGAGGAAATGAGCAGTTCTTC
CASSLARGLAGGNEQFF
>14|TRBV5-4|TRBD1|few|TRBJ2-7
TGTGCCAGCAGCATTGGACAGGGTCCCTACGAGCAGTACTTC
CASSIGQGPYEQYF
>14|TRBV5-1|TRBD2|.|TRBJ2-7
TGCGCCAGCAGCCCGGGACTAGCTCCCTACGAGCAGTACTTC
CASSPGLAPYEQYF
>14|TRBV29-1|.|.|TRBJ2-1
TGCAGCGTTGATAGTCGAGGCTCCTACAATGAGCAGTTCTTC
CSVDSRGSYNEQFF
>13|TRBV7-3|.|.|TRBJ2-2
TGTGCCAGCAGCTCCAGGGTCACCGGGGAGCTGTTTTTT
CASSSRVTGELFF
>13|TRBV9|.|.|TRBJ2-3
TGTGCCAGCAGATTGAGCGGCACAGATACGCAGTATTTT
CASRLSGTDTQYF
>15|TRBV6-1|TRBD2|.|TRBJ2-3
TGTGCCAGCAGTGAATCGGGGGGTCGGACAGATACGCAGTATTTT
CASSESGGRTDTQYF
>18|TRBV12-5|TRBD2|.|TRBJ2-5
TGTGCTAGTGGTCAGGGACTAGCGGGGGGGAACGTCAAGGAGACCCAGTACTTC
CASGQGLAGGNVKETQYF
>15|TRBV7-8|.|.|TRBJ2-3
TGTGCCAGCAGCCCGCTGGGGCTGGTCACAGATACGCAGTATTTT
CASSPLGLVTDTQYF
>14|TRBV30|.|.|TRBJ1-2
TGTGCCTGGAGTAGTACCAGGGGTGACTATGGCTACACCTTC
CAWSSTRGDYGYTF
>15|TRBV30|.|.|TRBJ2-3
TGTGCCTGGGCACCAGGGGGACTTACCTCAGATACGCAGTATTTT
CAWAPGGLTSDTQYF